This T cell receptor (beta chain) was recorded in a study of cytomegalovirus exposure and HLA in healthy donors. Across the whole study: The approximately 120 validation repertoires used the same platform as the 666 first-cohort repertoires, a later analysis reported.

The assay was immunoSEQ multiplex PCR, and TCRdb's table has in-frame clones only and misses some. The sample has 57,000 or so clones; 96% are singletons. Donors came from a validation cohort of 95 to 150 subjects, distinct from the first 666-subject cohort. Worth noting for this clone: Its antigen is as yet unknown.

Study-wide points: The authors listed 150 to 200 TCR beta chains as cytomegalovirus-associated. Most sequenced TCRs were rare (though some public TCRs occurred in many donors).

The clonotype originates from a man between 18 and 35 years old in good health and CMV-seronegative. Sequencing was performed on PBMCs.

The CDR3 coding sequence is TGTGCCAGCATCCACGGGGGGGGAAGAAACACTGAAGCTTTCTTT. It translates to CASIHGGGRNTEAFF. This sequence joins TRBV6-5 and TRBJ1-1; maybe TRBD1 (5 bases). Germline CDR1 and CDR2: MNHEY and SVGAGI. Trimming took 7 bases from V and 2 from J, leaving 17 bases between them. This CDR3 contains 15 residues.